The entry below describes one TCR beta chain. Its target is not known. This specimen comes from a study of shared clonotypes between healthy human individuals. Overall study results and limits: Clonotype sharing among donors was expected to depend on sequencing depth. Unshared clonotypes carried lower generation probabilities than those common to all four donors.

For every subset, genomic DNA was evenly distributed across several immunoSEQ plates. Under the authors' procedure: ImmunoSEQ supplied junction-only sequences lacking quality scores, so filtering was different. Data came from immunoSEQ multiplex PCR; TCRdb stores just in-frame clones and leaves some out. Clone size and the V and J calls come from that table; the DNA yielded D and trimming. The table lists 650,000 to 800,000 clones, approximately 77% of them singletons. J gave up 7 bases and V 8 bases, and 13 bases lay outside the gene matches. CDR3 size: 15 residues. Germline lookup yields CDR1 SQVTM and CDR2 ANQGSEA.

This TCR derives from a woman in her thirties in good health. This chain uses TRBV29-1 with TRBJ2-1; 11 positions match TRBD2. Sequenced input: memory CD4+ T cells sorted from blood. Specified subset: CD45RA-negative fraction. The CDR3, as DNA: TGCAGCTCCGTTAGCGGGAGGGCCCGTACAAATGAGCAGTTCTTC. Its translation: CSSVSGRARTNEQFF.